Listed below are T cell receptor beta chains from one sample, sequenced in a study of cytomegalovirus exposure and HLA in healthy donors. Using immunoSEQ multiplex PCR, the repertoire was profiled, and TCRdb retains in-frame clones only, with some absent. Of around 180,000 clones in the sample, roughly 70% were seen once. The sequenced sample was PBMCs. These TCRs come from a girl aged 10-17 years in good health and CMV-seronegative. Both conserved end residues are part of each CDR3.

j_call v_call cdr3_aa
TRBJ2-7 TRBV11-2 CASSFYYSREQYF
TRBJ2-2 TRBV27 CASSYARGGVNTGELFF
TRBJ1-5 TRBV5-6 CASSSEGARRDSNQPQHF
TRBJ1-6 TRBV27 CASRYNRGLSSYNSPLHF
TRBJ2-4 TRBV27 CASRTGNNIQYF
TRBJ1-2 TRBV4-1 CASSQEWKTEDGYTF
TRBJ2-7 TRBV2 CASRAFYEQYF
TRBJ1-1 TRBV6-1 CASIQLNSNTEAFF
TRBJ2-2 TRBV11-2 CASSTNTVSGELFF
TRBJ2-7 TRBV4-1 CASSQVERSYEQYF
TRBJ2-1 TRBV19 CASRLDRSSYNEQFF
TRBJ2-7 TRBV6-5 CASSSTGTGDYEQYF
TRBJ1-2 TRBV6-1 CASSERTYGYTF
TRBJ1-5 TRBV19 CASSATGASNQPQHF
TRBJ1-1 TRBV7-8 CASSRLRERGAFF
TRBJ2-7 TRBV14 CASSQQGLAGAEQYF
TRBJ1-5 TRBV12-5 CASKNWDSQPQHF
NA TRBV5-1 CASSPTSGYEQYF
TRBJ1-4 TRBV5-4 CASTPGGGASNEKLFF
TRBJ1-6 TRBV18 CASSPTGQGARDSPLHF
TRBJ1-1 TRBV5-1 CASSRQGERTEAFF
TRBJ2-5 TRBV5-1 CASSMIQTGGTQYF
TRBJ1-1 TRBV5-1 CASSPWGGTEAFF
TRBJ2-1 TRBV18 CASSLERDNEQFF
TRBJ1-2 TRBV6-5 CASSKGQRGGYTF
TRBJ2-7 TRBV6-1 CASTRTDYEQYF
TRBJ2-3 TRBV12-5 CASGLDQGDTQYF
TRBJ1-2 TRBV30 CASLLTGLSGYTF
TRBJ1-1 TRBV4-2 CASSPPGTNTEAFF
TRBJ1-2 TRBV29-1 CSAGQGNYGYTF
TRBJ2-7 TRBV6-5 CASSHGAGSYEQYF
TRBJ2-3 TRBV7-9 CASSSGTSGPDTQYF
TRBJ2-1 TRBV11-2 CASSQRRGGGYEQFF
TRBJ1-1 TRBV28 CASIQTHPGGAFF
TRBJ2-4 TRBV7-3 CASSLNSYGNIQYF
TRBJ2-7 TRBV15 CATSRELYRPSSYEQYF
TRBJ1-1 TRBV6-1 CASSENFGAGGTEAFF
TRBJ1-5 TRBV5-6 CASSLGTSNQPQHF
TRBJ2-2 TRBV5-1 CASSWTSGGNTGELFF
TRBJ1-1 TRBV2 CASTSTGDTEAFF
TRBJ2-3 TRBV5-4 CASSFPWSRGANTDTQYF
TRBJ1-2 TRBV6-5 CASSYSGGRFGYTF